This is a list of T cell receptor beta chains from one sample in a study of control samples from healthy donors and cancer patients. Sequenced by immunoSEQ multiplex PCR; TCRdb stores in-frame clones only, minus some. The sample has nearly 200,000 clones; approximately 90% are singletons. The sample comprised blood. These receptors came from a man aged 25 to 40 in good health. The CDR3 runs from the conserved cysteine through the conserved F or W. The order of the fields is clone size, V gene, J gene, D gene, CDR3 protein, CDR3 DNA. A D gene is named only where the DNA matches it firmly. Where a row states a size, it is once, few, many or the class of an expanded clone; other rows omit it.

NA	TRBV6-5	TRBJ1-6	NA	CASSYRVRGNSPLHF	TGTGCCAGCAGTTATAGGGTACGGGGAAATTCACCCCTCCACTTT
NA	TRBV9	TRBJ2-6	NA	CASSVAGTGANVLTF	TGTGCCAGCAGCGTAGCGGGCACTGGGGCCAACGTCCTGACTTTC
NA	TRBV6-2/TRBV6-3	TRBJ2-1	TRBD2	CASSYRVGGAPNEQFF	TGTGCCAGCAGTTACCGGGTCGGGGGGGCCCCCAATGAGCAGTTCTTC
NA	TRBV10-1	TRBJ2-7	NA	CASSESHTSYEQYF	TGCGCCAGCAGTGAGTCACACACCTCCTACGAGCAGTACTTC
NA	TRBV6-5	TRBJ1-1	NA	CASSYSTGRGTEAFF	TGTGCCAGCAGTTACTCGACAGGACGAGGGACTGAAGCTTTCTTT
once	TRBV19	TRBJ1-1	TRBD1	CASSTRTGGGFF	TGTGCCAGTAGTACCCGGACAGGCGGAGGTTTCTTT
few	TRBV3-1/TRBV3-2	TRBJ2-1	TRBD2	CASSQEGSGGFYNEQFF	TGTGCCAGCAGCCAAGAGGGTAGCGGGGGATTCTACAATGAGCAGTTCTTC
few	TRBV18	TRBJ1-6	NA	CASSPTASYNSPLHF	TGTGCCAGCTCACCGACCGCGTCCTATAATTCACCCCTCCACTTT
NA	TRBV13	TRBJ2-7	NA	CASSPTGFILEQYF	TGTGCCAGCAGCCCTACAGGGTTTATCTTGGAGCAGTACTTC
once	TRBV2	TRBJ2-7	NA	CASSISSEQYF	TGTGCCAGCAGTATTAGCTCCGAGCAGTACTTC
NA	TRBV18	TRBJ1-1	NA	CASSPTNMNTEAFF	TGTGCCAGCTCACCGACGAACATGAACACTGAAGCTTTCTTT
NA	TRBV10-2	TRBJ1-3	TRBD1	CASRPDREPISAGNTIYF	TGCGCCAGCCGCCCGGACAGGGAACCAATCTCTGCTGGAAACACCATATATTTT
NA	TRBV7-9	TRBJ1-1	TRBD1	CASSYAGTGEGRTEAFF	TGTGCCAGCAGCTACGCCGGGACAGGGGAAGGGCGCACTGAAGCTTTCTTT